Listed below are T cell receptor beta chains from one sample, sequenced in a study of blood T cell repertoires in COVID-19. The repertoire was sequenced with immunoSEQ multiplex PCR; TCRdb's copy has only in-frame clones and lacks some. The table has roughly 65,000 clones, over 65% seen once. Source material: peripheral blood. These receptors came from a human donor in a cohort sampled during active COVID-19. CDR3s include the opening cysteine and the closing phenylalanine or tryptophan. A D gene is named only where the DNA matches it firmly. Where a row states a size, it is once, few, many or the class of an expanded clone; other rows omit it.

TRBV11-2	TRBJ1-1	TRBD1	NA	14	TGTGCCAGCAGCTTAAGGGGGCGAAACACTGAAGCTTTCTTT	CASSLRGRNTEAFF
TRBV7-7	TRBJ2-6	NA	NA	14	TGTGCTAGCAGCCCCACTTCTGGGGCCAACGTCCTGACTTTC	CASSPTSGANVLTF
TRBV7-8	TRBJ2-1	TRBD1	once	18	TGTGCCAGCAGCTTAGTGGCCAGCTCGGGACAGGGGGGAAATGAGCAGTTCTTC	CASSLVASSGQGGNEQFF
TRBV7-2	TRBJ2-1	NA	NA	15	TGTGCCAGCAGCCCAGGGGCCGGCCGAAACAATGAGCAGTTCTTC	CASSPGAGRNNEQFF
TRBV12-3/TRBV12-4	TRBJ1-1	NA	NA	13	TGTGCCAGCAGTCTACAGGGTGTGGGTGAAGCTTTCTTT	CASSLQGVGEAFF
TRBV28	TRBJ1-1	NA	NA	12	TGTGCCAGCAGTTTTATGAACACTGAAGCTTTCTTT	CASSFMNTEAFF
TRBV9	TRBJ2-3	NA	NA	15	TGTGCCAGCAGCCCACTAGGACTTGGCACAGATACGCAGTATTTT	CASSPLGLGTDTQYF
TRBV6-2/TRBV6-3	TRBJ2-5	NA	once	17	TGTGCCAGCAGTCCACGGAACATAAGGGACTTCCAAGAGACCCAGTACTTC	CASSPRNIRDFQETQYF
TRBV5-1	TRBJ2-3	NA	few	17	TGCGCCAGCAGCTACCCGAGGTCAGGGGCGCGAGGAGATACGCAGTATTTT	CASSYPRSGARGDTQYF
TRBV7-2	TRBJ1-5	NA	NA	15	TGTGCCAGCAGCTTAGGGAGGGGAGAAAATCAGCCCCAGCATTTT	CASSLGRGENQPQHF
TRBV28	TRBJ2-7	TRBD1	NA	13	TGTGCCAGCGGCCTGACAGGGGGGGTCGAGCAGTACTTC	CASGLTGGVEQYF
TRBV4-3	TRBJ1-6	NA	NA	13	TGCGCCAGCGCTAACAGGGTCCGGGCACCCCTCCACTTT	CASANRVRAPLHF
TRBV11-2	TRBJ2-2	NA	NA	15	TGTGCCAGCAGCTTAGATCTGACAGGCGCCGGGGAGCTGTTTTTT	CASSLDLTGAGELFF
TRBV11-2	TRBJ2-3	TRBD2	NA	16	TGTGCCAACAGCTTAGTTCTAGCGGTGGGCACAGATACGCAGTATTTT	CANSLVLAVGTDTQYF
TRBV3-1/TRBV3-2	TRBJ1-1	TRBD1	NA	15	TGTGCCAGCAGCCAGTATCCGGGACAGGGGTCTGAAGCTTTCTTT	CASSQYPGQGSEAFF
TRBV9	TRBJ2-1	TRBD2	NA	15	TGTGCCAGCAGCGTGACTAGCGGGGTATACAATGAGCAGTTCTTC	CASSVTSGVYNEQFF